The 9 T cell receptor beta chains below were found in one sample sequenced in a study of cytomegalovirus exposure and HLA in healthy donors. The protocol was immunoSEQ multiplex PCR, while the TCRdb copy is restricted to in-frame clones and leaves out a portion. The sample records 150,000 to 200,000 clones, around 86% being singletons. The specimen was PBMCs. These TCRs come from a man aged 18 to 30 in good health and CMV-seropositive.

The chain recombines TRBV19 with TRBJ2-7; 9 positions agree with TRBD1. The V segment lost 0 bases and the J segment 1 base; nucleotides outside the gene matches: 1. The CDR3 spans 15 residues. Germline V lookup: CDR1 LNHDA, CDR2 SQIVND (reference sequence). The CDR3 DNA reads TGTGCCAGTAGTATAGAGGGACAGGGATCCTACGAGCAGTACTTC. Its translation is CASSIEGQGSYEQYF. Filled out from reference TRBV19 and TRBJ2-7, the complete variable domain reads DGGITQSPKYLFRKEGQNVTLSCEQNLNHDAMYWYRQDPGQGLRLIYYSQIVNDFQKGDIAEGYSVSREKKESFPLTVTSAQKNPTAFYLCASSIEGQGSYEQYFGPGTRLTVT.

This chain links TRBV11-1 with TRBJ2-5; maybe TRBD2 (6 bases). The CDR3 extends over 14 amino acids. The V gene's germline CDR1 is SGHAT and CDR2 FQDESV (reference sequence). V was shortened by 3 bases and J by 2 bases, with 10 bases between the two germline ends. The CDR3 loop is CASSLEGRQETQYF. The CDR3 region has the DNA TGTGCCAGCAGCTTGGAGGGACGACAAGAGACCCAGTACTTC.

This clone was seen a single time. The chain carries TRBV6-1 and TRBJ1-1, with a possible D match to TRBD1 (5 bases). This CDR3 comprises 15 residues. The V gene lost 2 bases and the J gene lost 1 base, with 11 bases spanning the gap. CDR1 is MNHNS and CDR2 is SASEGT in the germline V gene. Written as DNA, the CDR3 is TGTGCCAGCAGTGAACCTCACGGGGGGAACACTGAAGCTTTCTTT. It is translated as CASSEPHGGNTEAFF.

The chain carries TRBV5-1 and TRBJ2-7, with TRBD1 matching over 8 bases. This CDR3 spans 14 amino acids. Germline V CDR1 and CDR2: SGHRS, YFSETQ. Trimming took 0 bases from V and 5 from J; bases not matched to a gene: 4. CDR3 nucleotide sequence: TGCGCCAGCAGCTTGGGTCCAGGGGGCAACGAGCAGTACTTC. Encoded protein: CASSLGPGGNEQYF.

The rearrangement joins TRBV4-3 to TRBJ2-2; 8 nucleotides match TRBD2. J was trimmed by 1 base and V by 4 bases; bases with no gene match: 8. Looked up from germline, CDR1 is LGHNA and CDR2 is YSLEER. CDR3 size: 17 residues. This CDR3 reads CASSPRGVGVNTGELFF. CDR3 bases: TGCGCCAGCAGCCCGCGGGGGGTGGGAGTGAACACCGGGGAGCTGTTTTTT.

V gene TRBV9 combines with J gene TRBJ1-2; 10 nucleotides agree with TRBD1. V shed 4 bases, J shed 8 bases, and the junction held 11 bases outside the gene matches. Germline assignment: CDR1 SGDLS and CDR2 YYNGEE. The CDR3 totals 15 residues. This CDR3 reads CASSPGQGVVLGYTF. DNA of the CDR3: TGTGCCAGCAGCCCCGGACAGGGGGTAGTACTCGGCTACACCTTC.

This clone was recorded once. This chain connects TRBV5-6 to TRBJ1-1; a possible D gene is TRBD1 (6 bases). From germline, CDR1 is SGHDT and CDR2 YYEEEE. This CDR3 has 16 residues. V was clipped by 3 bases and J by 3 bases, with 18 bases between them. The CDR3 loop is CASSYLRGGGYTEAFF. Here the CDR3 DNA reads TGTGCCAGCAGCTACTTGCGAGGGGGAGGGTACACTGAAGCTTTCTTT.

V usage is TRBV27 and J usage is TRBJ2-1; no definite D call. Germline assignment: CDR1 MNHEY and CDR2 SMNVEV (reference sequence). The CDR3 runs 11 residues. Trimming took 4 bases from V and 8 from J, leaving 6 bases between them. The chain's CDR3 is CASSSADEQFF. The CDR3 nucleotides read TGTGCCAGCAGTTCCGCGGATGAGCAGTTCTTC.

For this clone: The sample has other DNA sequences that encode this CDR3 too. The chain joins TRBV9 to TRBJ1-1, with no clear D. This CDR3 region has 14 residues. The germline V gene has CDR1 SGDLS and CDR2 YYNGEE. The germline V and J ends were trimmed by 0 bases and 2 bases, with 8 bases remaining between them. CDR3 region: CASSVGAGNTEAFF. CDR3 DNA: TGTGCCAGCAGCGTAGGGGCGGGCAACACTGAAGCTTTCTTT.